The T cell receptor (beta chain) described here comes from a study of control samples from healthy donors and cancer patients. This CDR3 contains 14 residues. The junction had 11 bases not matched to a gene; V was cut back by 4 bases and J by 14 bases. Germline V gives CDR1 LGHNA, CDR2 YSLEER. Clones were sequenced by immunoSEQ multiplex PCR, and TCRdb holds only the in-frame ones, with some missing. The sample has about 170,000 clones; roughly 93% are singletons. Sequenced input: blood. This chain joins TRBV4-3 and TRBJ1-1; TRBD1 aligns across 12 bases. The source is a woman aged 60 to 75 in good health. CDR3 residues: CASSPGQGARRPFF. CDR3 nucleotide sequence: TGCGCCAGCAGCCCGGGACAGGGGGCCCGTAGACCGTTCTTT.